This T cell receptor (beta chain) is from a study of cytomegalovirus exposure and HLA in healthy donors. Findings and caveats of the study: An analysis done earlier found most TCR beta V segments productive about 90% or about 30% of the time.

Every donor was a healthy person donating bone marrow. This CDR3 region has 15 residues. V lost 6 bases to trimming and J lost 0 bases; unmatched junction nucleotides: 6. Germline V gene sequence: CDR1 MNHNS, CDR2 SASEGT. PCR used 60 Vbeta primers and 13 Jbeta primers. Libraries were prepared by immunoSEQ multiplex PCR; TCRdb keeps only in-frame clonotypes and omits some of them. The sample shows 140,000 to 150,000 clones, around 80% of them seen only once. Concerning this clone itself: As yet, its antigen is unknown.

Sequenced: PBMCs. The receptor comes from a woman in her sixties or seventies in good health and CMV-seropositive. V usage is TRBV6-1 and J usage is TRBJ2-7, with 9 positions matching TRBD2. The CDR3, as DNA: TGTGCCAGCAGATCTCTAGCGGGATCCTCCTACGAGCAGTACTTC. As protein: CASRSLAGSSYEQYF.